By frequency in the sample, the clone carrying this TCR beta chain is medium-sized (0.01 to 0.1%). The target antigen is unknown. Live CD3+CD8+TCRalphabeta+ cells were sorted into four subsets by PD-1 and/or TIGIT. The entry originates in a study of circulating CD8 cells and anti-PD-1 response in melanoma. Study observations and caveats: Previously treated and treatment-naive patients were pooled together.

The V end was cut by 7 bases, the J end by 2 bases, with 10 bases between. The CDR3 sequence is 13 residues long. CDR1 and CDR2 (germline): SNHLY, FYNNEI. TCR libraries were prepared from 15 ng of total RNA with the QIAseq Immune Repertoire TCR panel. TCRdb processed the reads anew with MiXCR; each CDR3 protein has one entry. The sample yields hundreds of distinct CDR3 sequences, roughly 10% seen once. The V call is TRBV2, the J call TRBJ2-3; a weak D match, TRBD2 (5 bases). The receptor's source is a human donor with melanoma. Sample: CD8+ T cells from PBMCs, taken at baseline or after one month of anti-PD-1 therapy (not recorded which). The DNA of the CDR3 is TGTGCCAGCAAAGGCGGGTTCACAGATACGCAGTATTTT. Its protein is CASKGGFTDTQYF. Based on the CDR3 plus reference TRBV2 and TRBJ2-3, the full variable domain is EPEVTQTPSHQVTQMGQEVILRCVPISNHLYFYWYRQILGQKVEFLVSFYNNEISEKSEIFDDQFSVERPDGSNFTLKIRSTKLEDSAMYFCASKGGFTDTQYFGPGTRLTVL.